This T cell receptor beta chain was identified in a study of CD8 T cells in Susac syndrome. The study sequenced TCR beta in blood CD8+ and CD4+ T cells. Germline V gene lookup returns CDR1 MNHEY and CDR2 SVGAGI. The CDR3 has 11 amino acids. J was trimmed by 8 bases and V by 6 bases; bases with no gene match: 3. Reverse transcription used roughly 0.45 to 1 ug RNA and random hexamers. TCRdb re-derived calls from the immunoSEQ multiplex PCR reads in MiXCR, one entry per CDR3 protein. In the table there are roughly 140,000 distinct CDR3 sequences, around 95% of which are singletons. Sequenced input: CD4+ T cells from PBMCs. The chain recombines TRBV6-5 with TRBJ1-2, with 7 bases that match TRBD1. The sequence came from a human donor with Susac syndrome. CDR3 loop: CASRQGSGYTF. Here the CDR3 DNA reads TGTGCCAGCAGACAGGGGAGCGGCTACACCTTC.